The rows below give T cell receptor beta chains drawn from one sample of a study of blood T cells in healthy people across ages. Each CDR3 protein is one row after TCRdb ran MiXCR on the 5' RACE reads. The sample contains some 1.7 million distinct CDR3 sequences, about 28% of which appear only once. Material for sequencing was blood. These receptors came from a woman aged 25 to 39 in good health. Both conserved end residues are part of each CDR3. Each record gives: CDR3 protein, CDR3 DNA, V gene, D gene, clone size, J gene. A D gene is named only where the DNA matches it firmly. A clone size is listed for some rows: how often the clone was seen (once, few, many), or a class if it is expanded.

cdr3_aa: CASSLGTAGEQFF; cdr3_nt: TGCGCCAGCAGCTTGGGGACAGCCGGTGAGCAGTTCTTC; v_call: TRBV5-1; d_call: .; clone_size: many; j_call: TRBJ2-1
cdr3_aa: CASSLLSADSEQFF; cdr3_nt: TGTGCCAGCAGCTTACTTAGCGCGGATAGTGAGCAGTTCTTC; v_call: TRBV7-6; d_call: .; clone_size: few; j_call: TRBJ2-1
cdr3_aa: CASSVEDIRTEAFF; cdr3_nt: TGTGCCAGCAGCGTCGAGGACATCCGTACTGAAGCTTTCTTT; v_call: TRBV9; d_call: .; clone_size: .; j_call: TRBJ1-1
cdr3_aa: CATSDDRQGSNEQFF; cdr3_nt: TGTGCCACCAGTGATGATCGGCAGGGCAGCAATGAGCAGTTCTTC; v_call: TRBV24-1; d_call: .; clone_size: .; j_call: TRBJ2-1
cdr3_aa: CASSSNGNTEAFF; cdr3_nt: TGTGCCAGCAGTTCGAACGGGAACACTGAAGCTTTCTTT; v_call: TRBV12-3/TRBV12-4; d_call: .; clone_size: many; j_call: TRBJ1-1
cdr3_aa: CASSLEGSGRETQYF; cdr3_nt: TGCGCCAGCAGCTTGGAGGGGAGCGGTCGGGAGACCCAGTACTTC; v_call: TRBV5-1; d_call: .; clone_size: many; j_call: TRBJ2-5
cdr3_aa: CASILRHEGEQFF; cdr3_nt: TGTGCCAGCATTTTAAGGCACGAGGGTGAGCAGTTCTTC; v_call: TRBV12-3/TRBV12-4; d_call: .; clone_size: many; j_call: TRBJ2-1
cdr3_aa: CASSVGGAGNQPQHF; cdr3_nt: TGTGCCAGCAGCGTGGGGGGCGCAGGCAATCAGCCCCAGCATTTT; v_call: TRBV9; d_call: .; clone_size: few; j_call: TRBJ1-5
cdr3_aa: CASREDSAQETQYF; cdr3_nt: TGTGCCAGCAGGGAGGACAGCGCTCAAGAGACCCAGTACTTC; v_call: TRBV6-2/TRBV6-3; d_call: .; clone_size: few; j_call: TRBJ2-5
cdr3_aa: CASSTSTGPYQPQHF; cdr3_nt: TGTGCCAGCAGTACCTCGACAGGGCCCTATCAGCCCCAGCATTTT; v_call: TRBV2; d_call: TRBD1; clone_size: few; j_call: TRBJ1-5
cdr3_aa: CASSVGIADNEQFF; cdr3_nt: TGTGCCAGCAGCGTGGGGATAGCGGACAATGAGCAGTTCTTC; v_call: TRBV9; d_call: .; clone_size: .; j_call: TRBJ2-1
cdr3_aa: CSASDGGQREQFF; cdr3_nt: TGCAGCGCCTCCGACGGCGGCCAACGGGAGCAGTTCTTC; v_call: TRBV29-1; d_call: .; clone_size: few; j_call: TRBJ2-1
cdr3_aa: CASSQEWGSGELFF; cdr3_nt: TGTGCCAGCAGCCAAGAGTGGGGATCCGGGGAGCTGTTTTTT; v_call: TRBV3-1; d_call: .; clone_size: few; j_call: TRBJ2-2
cdr3_aa: CASTKGQGNSIYNEQFF; cdr3_nt: TGTGCCAGCACTAAAGGACAGGGTAACAGCATTTACAATGAGCAGTTCTTC; v_call: TRBV7-6; d_call: TRBD1; clone_size: .; j_call: TRBJ2-1
cdr3_aa: CASHRDNQETQYF; cdr3_nt: TGTGCCAGCCACCGGGACAACCAAGAGACCCAGTACTTC; v_call: TRBV2; d_call: .; clone_size: .; j_call: TRBJ2-5
cdr3_aa: CASSPTATRNEQFF; cdr3_nt: TGTGCCAGCAGTCCCACCGCGACTAGGAATGAGCAGTTCTTC; v_call: TRBV7-2; d_call: .; clone_size: .; j_call: TRBJ2-1
cdr3_aa: CASSLIRGLAGANEQFF; cdr3_nt: TGTGCCAGCAGCTTAATTCGGGGACTAGCGGGAGCCAATGAGCAGTTCTTC; v_call: TRBV7-2; d_call: TRBD2; clone_size: few; j_call: TRBJ2-1
cdr3_aa: CSPAGDPTDTQYF; cdr3_nt: TGCAGCCCTGCGGGTGATCCCACAGATACGCAGTATTTT; v_call: TRBV29-1; d_call: .; clone_size: many; j_call: TRBJ2-3
cdr3_aa: CASSSTILAGGLNEQFF; cdr3_nt: TGCGCCAGCAGTTCGACGATCCTAGCGGGAGGGCTCAATGAGCAGTTCTTC; v_call: TRBV5-1; d_call: TRBD2; clone_size: many; j_call: TRBJ2-1
cdr3_aa: CAISESLDPSGWGDTQYF; cdr3_nt: TGTGCCATCAGTGAGTCGCTGGACCCCTCAGGTTGGGGTGATACGCAGTATTTT; v_call: TRBV10-3; d_call: .; clone_size: once; j_call: TRBJ2-3
cdr3_aa: CSVAAGGWTEAFF; cdr3_nt: TGCAGCGTTGCGGCGGGCGGGTGGACTGAAGCTTTCTTT; v_call: TRBV29-1; d_call: .; clone_size: .; j_call: TRBJ1-1
cdr3_aa: CATSPGGFYEQYF; cdr3_nt: TGTGCCACCTCACCAGGGGGGTTTTACGAGCAGTACTTC; v_call: TRBV12-3/TRBV12-4; d_call: .; clone_size: few; j_call: TRBJ2-7
cdr3_aa: CAISPDRTSADNEQFF; cdr3_nt: TGTGCCATCAGTCCGGATAGGACTAGCGCGGACAATGAGCAGTTCTTC; v_call: TRBV10-3; d_call: TRBD2; clone_size: .; j_call: TRBJ2-1
cdr3_aa: CSANSGTPAEKLFF; cdr3_nt: TGCAGTGCAAATTCCGGGACACCAGCGGAAAAACTGTTTTTT; v_call: TRBV20-1; d_call: .; clone_size: many; j_call: TRBJ1-4
cdr3_aa: CASSPNPRQGLWEKLFF; cdr3_nt: TGCGCCAGCAGCCCAAACCCCCGACAGGGGCTTTGGGAAAAACTGTTTTTT; v_call: TRBV5-1; d_call: TRBD1; clone_size: .; j_call: TRBJ1-4
cdr3_aa: CASRKGQGEQYF; cdr3_nt: TGTGCCAGCAGGAAGGGACAGGGCGAGCAGTACTTC; v_call: TRBV28; d_call: TRBD1; clone_size: few; j_call: TRBJ2-7
cdr3_aa: CASSFVGSGELFF; cdr3_nt: TGTGCCAGCAGCTTTGTTGGGTCCGGGGAGCTGTTTTTT; v_call: TRBV11-1; d_call: .; clone_size: few; j_call: TRBJ2-2
cdr3_aa: CASSGDLNTEAFF; cdr3_nt: TGTGCCAGCTCTGGGGACCTGAACACTGAAGCTTTCTTT; v_call: TRBV18; d_call: .; clone_size: few; j_call: TRBJ1-1
cdr3_aa: CASSKRQGGSDTQYF; cdr3_nt: TGTGCCAGCAGCAAAAGACAGGGGGGGTCAGATACACAGTATTTT; v_call: TRBV7-9; d_call: TRBD1; clone_size: .; j_call: TRBJ2-3
cdr3_aa: CSASVAGGNTGELFF; cdr3_nt: TGCAGTGCTAGTGTGGCGGGAGGGAACACCGGGGAGCTGTTTTTT; v_call: TRBV20-1; d_call: TRBD2; clone_size: .; j_call: TRBJ2-2
cdr3_aa: CASNLGTGLSEQYF; cdr3_nt: TGTGCCAGCAACCTAGGGACAGGGTTGTCCGAGCAGTACTTC; v_call: TRBV7-6; d_call: TRBD1; clone_size: few; j_call: TRBJ2-7
cdr3_aa: CSAFGTVNGYTF; cdr3_nt: TGCAGTGCCTTCGGGACAGTTAATGGCTACACCTTC; v_call: TRBV20-1; d_call: TRBD1; clone_size: few; j_call: TRBJ1-2
cdr3_aa: CASSLTAKETQYF; cdr3_nt: TGTGCCAGCAGTTTAACGGCTAAAGAGACCCAGTACTTC; v_call: TRBV12-3/TRBV12-4; d_call: .; clone_size: many; j_call: TRBJ2-5
cdr3_aa: CASSLELRYEQYF; cdr3_nt: TGTGCCAGCAGCTTAGAGTTACGCTACGAGCAGTACTTC; v_call: TRBV7-2; d_call: .; clone_size: few; j_call: TRBJ2-7
cdr3_aa: CASSSPSKETQYF; cdr3_nt: TGCGCCAGCAGCTCTCCGTCGAAAGAGACCCAGTACTTC; v_call: TRBV5-1; d_call: .; clone_size: .; j_call: TRBJ2-5
cdr3_aa: CASSLPTSGGADEQFF; cdr3_nt: TGTGCCAGCAGTTTACCTACTAGCGGGGGGGCCGATGAGCAGTTCTTC; v_call: TRBV27; d_call: TRBD2; clone_size: .; j_call: TRBJ2-1
cdr3_aa: CASKRGPTDTQYF; cdr3_nt: TGTGCAAGCAAGAGGGGTCCCACAGATACGCAGTATTTT; v_call: TRBV12-3/TRBV12-4; d_call: .; clone_size: few; j_call: TRBJ2-3
cdr3_aa: CASSLRVAGGSWDEQFF; cdr3_nt: TGTGCCAGCAGCTTAAGGGTAGCGGGAGGGTCGTGGGATGAGCAGTTCTTC; v_call: TRBV7-6; d_call: TRBD2; clone_size: many; j_call: TRBJ2-1
cdr3_aa: CASSLGTGADEQYF; cdr3_nt: TGCGCCAGCAGCTTGGGGACAGGGGCAGACGAGCAGTACTTC; v_call: TRBV5-1; d_call: TRBD1; clone_size: few; j_call: TRBJ2-7
cdr3_aa: CASSLDIGSEAFF; cdr3_nt: TGTGCTAGCAGCTTGGATATCGGGTCCGAAGCTTTCTTT; v_call: TRBV5-5; d_call: .; clone_size: .; j_call: TRBJ1-1
cdr3_aa: CASSFWGGVGNTEAFF; cdr3_nt: TGCGCCAGCAGCTTTTGGGGGGGCGTGGGGAACACTGAAGCTTTCTTT; v_call: TRBV5-1; d_call: .; clone_size: .; j_call: TRBJ1-1
cdr3_aa: CASSLGGQGGYGYTF; cdr3_nt: TGCGCCAGCAGCTTAGGAGGACAGGGAGGGTATGGCTACACCTTC; v_call: TRBV5-1; d_call: TRBD1; clone_size: .; j_call: TRBJ1-2
cdr3_aa: CASSPKGFYGYTF; cdr3_nt: TGTGCCAGCAGCCCCAAGGGGTTCTATGGCTACACCTTC; v_call: TRBV12-3/TRBV12-4; d_call: .; clone_size: few; j_call: TRBJ1-2
cdr3_aa: CSVETSVDTQYF; cdr3_nt: TGCAGCGTTGAGACTAGCGTGGATACGCAGTATTTT; v_call: TRBV29-1; d_call: TRBD2; clone_size: many; j_call: TRBJ2-3
cdr3_aa: CASSPSDRLYTEAFF; cdr3_nt: TGCGCCAGCAGCCCGTCCGACAGGTTGTACACTGAAGCTTTCTTT; v_call: TRBV5-1; d_call: .; clone_size: .; j_call: TRBJ1-1